This T cell receptor (beta chain) comes out of a study of vaccination effects on CD4 cells after COVID-19. This table comes from immunoSEQ multiplex PCR, and its TCRdb copy is limited to in-frame clones, with some not included. The sample lists 20,000 to 25,000 clones, roughly 73% seen once, with approximately 5% in the top ten. Ahead of sequencing, the ViraFEST assay grew antigen-specific CD4+ T cells using viral peptide pools. Isolation of CD4+ T cells took place after about nine days of culture. The healthy vaccine recipients, who had no prior SARS-CoV-2 infection, showed negative nucleocapsid antibodies. The authors exchanged half the medium for IL-2 medium on days 3 and 7. A remark on this clone: Its antigen is undetermined.

The TCR originated in a human donor who received a COVID-19 vaccine. Here the sequenced sample was CD4+ T cells from PBMCs cultured with SARS-CoV-2 spike peptides, taken before COVID-19 vaccination.

CDR3 coding DNA: TGTGCCTGGACCCTACGGTGGGGGTACTCCTATAATTCACCCCTCCACTTT. It is translated as CAWTLRWGYSYNSPLHF. This chain connects TRBV30 to TRBJ1-6; D might be TRBD1 (5 bases). CDR3 size: 17 residues. V lost 4 bases and J 0 bases, leaving 16 bases between the germline ends. Germline V CDR1 and CDR2: GTSNPN, SVGIG (reference sequence).